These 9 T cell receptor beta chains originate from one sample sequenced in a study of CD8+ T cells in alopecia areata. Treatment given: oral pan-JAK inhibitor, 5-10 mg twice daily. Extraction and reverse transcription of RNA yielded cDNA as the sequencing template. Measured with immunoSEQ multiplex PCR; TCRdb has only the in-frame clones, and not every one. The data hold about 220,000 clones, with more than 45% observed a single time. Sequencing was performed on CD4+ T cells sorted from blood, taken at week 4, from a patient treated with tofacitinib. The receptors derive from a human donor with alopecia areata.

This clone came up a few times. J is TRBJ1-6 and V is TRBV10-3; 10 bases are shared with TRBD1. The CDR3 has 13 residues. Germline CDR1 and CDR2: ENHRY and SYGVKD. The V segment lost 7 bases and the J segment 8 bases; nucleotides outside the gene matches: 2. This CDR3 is CAITGTGDSPLHF. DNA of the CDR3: TGTGCCATCACTGGGACAGGGGATTCACCCCTCCACTTT.

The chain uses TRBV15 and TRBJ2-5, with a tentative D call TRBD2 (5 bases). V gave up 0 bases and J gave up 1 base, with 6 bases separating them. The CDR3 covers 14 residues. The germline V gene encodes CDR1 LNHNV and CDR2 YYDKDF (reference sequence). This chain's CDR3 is CATSRDLAQETQYF. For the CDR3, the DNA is TGTGCCACCAGCAGAGATCTAGCCCAAGAGACCCAGTACTTC.

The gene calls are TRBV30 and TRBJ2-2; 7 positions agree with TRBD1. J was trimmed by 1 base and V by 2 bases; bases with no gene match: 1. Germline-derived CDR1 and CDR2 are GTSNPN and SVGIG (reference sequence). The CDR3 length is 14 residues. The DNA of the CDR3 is TGTGCCTGGAGTACAGGGGTGAACACCGGGGAGCTGTTTTTT. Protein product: CAWSTGVNTGELFF.

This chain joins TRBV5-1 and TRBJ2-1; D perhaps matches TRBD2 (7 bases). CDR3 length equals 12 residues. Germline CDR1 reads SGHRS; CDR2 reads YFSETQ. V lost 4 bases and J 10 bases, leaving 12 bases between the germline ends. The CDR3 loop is CASSPEGGEQFF. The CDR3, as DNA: TGCGCCAGCAGCCCGGAGGGGGGGGAGCAGTTCTTC. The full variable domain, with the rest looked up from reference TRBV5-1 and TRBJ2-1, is KAGVTQTPRYLIKTRGQQVTLSCSPISGHRSVSWYQQTPGQGLQFLFEYFSETQRNKGNFPGRFSGRQFSNSRSEMNVSTLELGDSALYLCASSPEGGEQFFGPGTRLTVL.

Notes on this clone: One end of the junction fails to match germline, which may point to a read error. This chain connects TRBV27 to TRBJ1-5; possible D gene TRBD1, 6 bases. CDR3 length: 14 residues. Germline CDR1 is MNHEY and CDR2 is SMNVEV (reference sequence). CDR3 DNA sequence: TGTGCCAGCAGCTTATCAGGGGTATGGCAGCCCCAGCATTTT. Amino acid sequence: CASSLSGVWQPQHF.

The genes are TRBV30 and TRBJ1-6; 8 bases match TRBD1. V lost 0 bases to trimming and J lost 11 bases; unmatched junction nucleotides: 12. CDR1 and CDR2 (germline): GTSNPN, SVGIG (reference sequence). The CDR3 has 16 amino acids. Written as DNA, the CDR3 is TGTGCCTGGAGTGTAATGACAGGGGAGGATGGTGCACCCCTCCACTTT. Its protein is CAWSVMTGEDGAPLHF.

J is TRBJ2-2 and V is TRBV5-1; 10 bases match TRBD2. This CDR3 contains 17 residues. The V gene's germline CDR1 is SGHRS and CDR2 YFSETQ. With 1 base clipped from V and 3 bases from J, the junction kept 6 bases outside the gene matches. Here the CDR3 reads CASSLTSGARDTGELFF. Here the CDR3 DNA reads TGCGCCAGCAGCTTGACTAGCGGGGCTCGCGACACCGGGGAGCTGTTTTTT.

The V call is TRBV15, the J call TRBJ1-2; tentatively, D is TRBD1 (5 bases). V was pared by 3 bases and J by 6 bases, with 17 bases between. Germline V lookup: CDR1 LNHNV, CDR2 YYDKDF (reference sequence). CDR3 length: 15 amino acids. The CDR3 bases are TGTGCCACCAGCAGCCCTGGGGGGGGTCAGGATGGCTACACCTTC. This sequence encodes CATSSPGGGQDGYTF.

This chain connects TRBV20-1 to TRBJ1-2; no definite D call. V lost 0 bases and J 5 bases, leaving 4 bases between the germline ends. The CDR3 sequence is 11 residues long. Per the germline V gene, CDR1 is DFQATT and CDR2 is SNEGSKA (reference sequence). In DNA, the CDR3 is TGCAGTGCTAGAGATGAATATGGCTACACCTTC. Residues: CSARDEYGYTF.